Each of the 31 T cell receptor beta chains below was sequenced from the same sample in a study of blood T cell repertoires in COVID-19. Profiling relied on immunoSEQ multiplex PCR, and the TCRdb table lists in-frame clones only, not all of them. The sample lists about 20,000 clones; 93% were seen once. The sample comprised peripheral blood. These receptors were obtained from a woman aged 45-60 years with active COVID-19.

The chain links TRBV7-3 to TRBJ2-1; TRBD2 is a possible D gene (6 bases). Trimming removed 5 bases at V and 4 bases at J, with 15 bases between. The CDR3 extends over 15 amino acids. Germline assignment: CDR1 SGHTA and CDR2 FQGTGA. CDR3: CASSLVLAPYNEQFF. CDR3 coding DNA: TGTGCCAGCAGCCTAGTCCTAGCGCCTTACAATGAGCAGTTCTTC.

This chain links TRBV20-1 with TRBJ1-1; D gene uncertain. CDR1 is DFQATT and CDR2 is SNEGSKA in the germline V gene (reference sequence). The CDR3 is 11 amino acids. Trimming took off 3 bases at V and 6 bases at J, with 8 bases between the two ends. For the CDR3, the DNA is TGCAGTGCTAGTTTTCAGTCTGAAGCTTTCTTT. Translation: CSASFQSEAFF.

The V and J genes are TRBV7-3 and TRBJ2-3; D perhaps matches TRBD2 (6 bases). Trimming removed 4 bases from V and 3 bases from J, with 14 bases in between. Germline CDR1 and CDR2: SGHTA and FQGTGA. This CDR3 region has 15 residues. The CDR3 here is CASSSSTSSTDTQYF. The CDR3 DNA follows: TGTGCCAGCAGCTCCTCGACTAGTTCAACAGATACGCAGTATTTT.

This clone was counted a few times. The chain joins TRBV6-5 to TRBJ2-7; TRBD1 is a possible D gene (6 bases). Trimming stripped 10 bases from V and 1 base from J, with 20 bases between. The V gene's germline CDR1 is MNHEY and CDR2 SVGAGI. CDR3 length equals 15 residues. The CDR3 protein is CATGGTERGSYEQYF. DNA of the CDR3: TGTGCCACTGGGGGCACAGAGAGAGGTTCCTACGAGCAGTACTTC.

CDR3 nucleotides: TGTGCCAGCAGTTTACGATCCCCCGGGACACCTGATGAAAAACTGTTTTTT. It specifies CASSLRSPGTPDEKLFF. The chain joins TRBV28 to TRBJ1-4, with D perhaps matching TRBD1 (6 bases). In germline, CDR1 is MDHEN, CDR2 SYDVKM. The length of the CDR3 is 17 residues. Trimming left V 2 bases short and J 6 bases short, with 19 bases between.

This clone was counted a single time. V is TRBV4-2 and J is TRBJ1-1; D uncertain. V lost 0 bases and J 2 bases, leaving 4 bases between the germline ends. Germline V CDR1 and CDR2: LGHNA, YNFKEQ. The CDR3 totals 13 residues. CDR3 nucleotides: TGTGCCAGCAGCCAAGACGGTAACACTGAAGCTTTCTTT. Its translation is CASSQDGNTEAFF.

This chain uses TRBV5-5 with TRBJ2-7; D may be TRBD1 (6 bases). This CDR3 contains 15 residues. Trimming left V 0 bases short and J 3 bases short, with 13 bases between. Germline lookup yields CDR1 SGHKS and CDR2 YYEKEE (reference sequence). CDR3 residues: CASSLDGTRYYEQYF. For the CDR3, the DNA is TGTGCCAGCAGCTTGGACGGGACACGATACTACGAGCAGTACTTC.

The chain has TRBV21-1 and TRBJ2-2; the table assigns TRBD1, which was not confirmed against the DNA. TRBV21-1 is a pseudogene. This CDR3 is 14 amino acids long. This CDR3 reads CAICTQGSTGELFF. Written as DNA, the CDR3 is TGTGCCATTTGTACACAGGGGTCCACCGGGGAGCTGTTTTTT.

The chain recombines TRBV28 with TRBJ2-1, with TRBD2 as a possible D gene (7 bases). V lost 8 bases, J lost 0 bases, and 11 bases lay in between. CDR3 length: 14 amino acids. The germline V gene has CDR1 MDHEN and CDR2 SYDVKM. The DNA for the CDR3 is TGTGCCAGCCGGGGGGCCAGCTCCTACAATGAGCAGTTCTTC. Amino acid sequence: CASRGASSYNEQFF. Complete variable domain (other parts from reference TRBV28 and TRBJ2-1): DVKVTQSSRYLVKRTGEKVFLECVQDMDHENMFWYRQDPGLGLRLIYFSYDVKMKEKGDIPEGYSVSREKKERFSLILESASTNQTSMYLCASRGASSYNEQFFGPGTRLTVL.

This clone is a singleton in its sample. This chain links TRBV13 with TRBJ2-1, with TRBD2 matching over 13 bases. The V segment lost 4 bases and the J segment 9 bases; nucleotides outside the gene matches: 15. The CDR3 sequence is 18 residues long. CDR1 PRHDT and CDR2 FYEKMQ come from the germline V gene (reference sequence). The CDR3 is CASSSTTGLAGWSGEQFF. In nucleotides, the CDR3 is TGTGCCAGCAGCTCGACTACGGGACTAGCGGGATGGTCTGGTGAGCAGTTCTTC. The entire variable domain, with the rest obtained from reference TRBV13 and TRBJ2-1, is as follows: AAGVIQSPRHLIKEKRETATLKCYPIPRHDTVYWYQQGPGQDPQFLISFYEKMQSDKGSIPDRFSAQQFSDYHSELNMSSLELGDSALYFCASSSTTGLAGWSGEQFFGPGTRLTVL.

The J gene is TRBJ2-7, the V gene TRBV2, with D maybe TRBD1 (5 bases). Trimming shortened V by 5 bases and J by 2 bases, and 7 bases separated the two germline ends. Per germline, CDR1 SNHLY and CDR2 FYNNEI. The CDR3 is 12 residues long. CDR3 amino acids: CASSRQTYEQYF. CDR3 DNA: TGTGCCAGCAGTAGACAGACCTACGAGCAGTACTTC.

V and J are TRBV2 and TRBJ1-6; 8 positions agree with TRBD1. The junction had 2 bases not matched to a gene; V was cut back by 5 bases and J by 5 bases. The CDR3 runs 14 residues. Germline V CDR1 and CDR2: SNHLY, FYNNEI. Here the CDR3 reads CASSRTGHNSPLHF. For the CDR3, the DNA is TGTGCCAGCAGTAGGACAGGGCATAATTCACCCCTCCACTTT.

V gene TRBV9 combines with J gene TRBJ2-7; a possible D gene is TRBD2 (6 bases). The germline V and J ends were trimmed by 0 bases and 2 bases, with 12 bases remaining between them. The CDR3 contains 15 residues. Germline V gene sequence: CDR1 SGDLS, CDR2 YYNGEE. CDR3 bases: TGTGCCAGCAGCGTAGGGGAAGCGGGCACCTACGAGCAGTACTTC. It yields the protein CASSVGEAGTYEQYF. Variable domain in full (rest from reference TRBV9 and TRBJ2-7): DSGVTQTPKHLITATGQRVTLRCSPRSGDLSVYWYQQSLDQGLQFLIQYYNGEERAKGNILERFSAQQFPDLHSELNLSSLELGDSALYFCASSVGEAGTYEQYFGPGTRLTVT.

This chain links TRBV3-1 (or the pseudogene TRBV3-2) with TRBJ1-5; a possible D gene is TRBD1 (6 bases). V dropped 0 bases and J dropped 10 bases, with 13 bases sitting between them. CDR1 and CDR2 from the germline V gene are LGHDT and YNNKEL (reference sequence). The CDR3 contains 14 residues. The CDR3: CASSQDLRGGPQHF. CDR3 DNA: TGTGCCAGCAGCCAAGATCTGAGGGGGGGACCCCAGCATTTT.

The CDR3 DNA follows: TGTGCCAGTAGTATAGGGGGGACTAGCGGGAGTAGGACCGGGGAGCTGTTTTTT. It translates to CASSIGGTSGSRTGELFF. The chain combines TRBV19 with TRBJ2-2, with 14 bases fitting TRBD2. From germline, CDR1 is LNHDA and CDR2 SQIVND (reference sequence). With 1 base clipped from V and 5 bases from J, the junction kept 6 bases outside the gene matches. The CDR3 covers 18 residues.

V is TRBV19 and J is TRBJ1-3; 9 bases are shared with TRBD1. V shed 9 bases, J shed 2 bases, and the junction held 5 bases outside the gene matches. The CDR3 consists of 14 residues. The germline V gene has CDR1 LNHDA and CDR2 SQIVND (reference sequence). CDR3 sequence reads: CASVDRGTGNTIYF. The DNA for the CDR3 is TGTGCCAGCGTAGACAGGGGGACTGGAAACACCATATATTTT. Variable domain in full (rest from reference TRBV19 and TRBJ1-3): DGGITQSPKYLFRKEGQNVTLSCEQNLNHDAMYWYRQDPGQGLRLIYYSQIVNDFQKGDIAEGYSVSREKKESFPLTVTSAQKNPTAFYLCASVDRGTGNTIYFGEGSWLTVV.

This clone is classed as medium-sized. The chain links TRBV18 to TRBJ2-2; D is ambiguous. V lost 4 bases to trimming and J lost 5 bases, with 2 bases between them. CDR3 size: 11 residues. Germline-derived CDR1 and CDR2 are KGHSH and LQKENI. This CDR3 reads CASSLTGELFF. CDR3 nucleotide sequence: TGTGCCAGCTCACTAACCGGGGAGCTGTTTTTT.

Here the CDR3 reads CASPPYDKPNYGYTF. In nucleotides, the CDR3 is TGTGCCAGCCCCCCCTACGACAAGCCGAACTATGGCTACACCTTC. The chain has TRBV2 and TRBJ1-2, with unresolved D. V was trimmed by 8 bases and J by 2 bases, leaving 18 bases between them. Germline values: CDR1 SNHLY, CDR2 FYNNEI. The CDR3 length is 15 residues.

This chain connects TRBV27 to TRBJ2-7; maybe TRBD1 (6 bases). With 6 bases removed from V and 4 bases from J, the gap between germline ends came to 13 bases. The germline CDR1 and CDR2 sequences are MNHEY and SMNVEV (reference sequence). The CDR3 contains 13 residues. CDR3 DNA: TGTGCCAGCAGATTCAGGGGCGCGTACGAGCAGTACTTC. This encodes CASRFRGAYEQYF.

This clone was seen just once. The V gene is TRBV5-1, the J gene TRBJ2-1; D may be TRBD2 (6 bases). This CDR3 is 14 amino acids long. From germline, CDR1 is SGHRS and CDR2 YFSETQ. V lost 3 bases to trimming and J lost 7 bases, with 14 bases between them. CDR3 coding DNA: TGCGCCAGCAGCTCCGGGACTGGCAGGAATGAGCAGTTCTTC. This sequence encodes CASSSGTGRNEQFF.

The rearrangement joins TRBV19 to TRBJ2-7, with a possible D match to TRBD2 (6 bases). From germline, CDR1 is LNHDA and CDR2 SQIVND (reference sequence). The CDR3 is 15 residues long. Between the trimmed V and J ends, which lost 5 bases and 5 bases, there was a span of 19 bases. The CDR3 loop reads CASSPGFAGFNEQYF. The CDR3, as DNA: TGTGCCAGTAGTCCTGGCTTTGCGGGATTCAACGAGCAGTACTTC.

This chain uses TRBV15 with TRBJ2-5, with TRBD1 matching over 12 bases. Germline CDR1 reads LNHNV; CDR2 reads YYDKDF (reference sequence). With 1 base clipped from V and 5 bases from J, the junction kept 17 bases outside the gene matches. The CDR3 consists of 20 residues. CDR3 protein: CATSRVGHGTGTGGAETQYF. The DNA of the CDR3 is TGTGCCACCAGCAGAGTTGGTCACGGAACCGGGACAGGGGGCGCGGAGACCCAGTACTTC.

The chain employs TRBV6-5 and TRBJ2-5; weak D call: TRBD1 (5 bases). The V end lost 0 bases, the J end lost 0 bases, and 8 bases lay between the germline ends. The germline V gene encodes CDR1 MNHEY and CDR2 SVGAGI. This CDR3 spans 15 amino acids. CDR3 amino acids: CASSYSGAYQETQYF. The CDR3 DNA is TGTGCCAGCAGTTACTCAGGGGCTTACCAAGAGACCCAGTACTTC.

This sequence joins TRBV28 and TRBJ1-5; 7 nucleotides line up with TRBD1. With V trimmed by 7 bases and J by 9 bases, 12 bases remained unmatched. The germline V gene has CDR1 MDHEN and CDR2 SYDVKM. The CDR3 runs to 14 residues. The CDR3 coding sequence is TGTGCCAGCACCCTGGGACAGCCTCTTTCGCCCCAGCATTTT. This translates into CASTLGQPLSPQHF.

The chain is built from TRBV13 and TRBJ2-3; D perhaps matches TRBD1 (6 bases). Germline V CDR1 and CDR2: PRHDT, FYEKMQ (reference sequence). CDR3 length: 16 amino acids. The ends were cut back, 2 bases at V and 1 base at J, with 13 bases in the middle. Here the CDR3 reads CASSLKSGAGTDTQYF. The CDR3 DNA reads TGTGCCAGCAGCTTAAAGTCAGGGGCTGGCACAGATACGCAGTATTTT.

J is TRBJ2-7 and V is TRBV5-1; TRBD1 matches 8 bases. After removal of 3 bases from V and 2 bases from J, the junction contained 7 bases not matched to a gene. CDR3 size: 15 residues. Germline lookup yields CDR1 SGHRS and CDR2 YFSETQ. The chain's CDR3 is CASSSGGQGAYEQYF. CDR3 DNA: TGCGCCAGCAGCTCTGGAGGACAGGGAGCCTACGAGCAGTACTTC.

The chain uses TRBV15 and TRBJ2-1; a possible D gene is TRBD2 (6 bases). Trimming removed 3 bases from V and 4 bases from J, with 16 bases in between. This CDR3 spans 16 amino acids. From germline, CDR1 is LNHNV and CDR2 YYDKDF (reference sequence). CDR3: CATSRIAELLYNEQFF. DNA of the CDR3: TGTGCCACCAGCAGGATAGCGGAGCTTTTGTACAATGAGCAGTTCTTC. Full variable domain (missing parts from reference TRBV15 and TRBJ2-1): DAMVIQNPRYQVTQFGKPVTLSCSQTLNHNVMYWYQQKSSQAPKLLFHYYDKDFNNEADTPDNFQSRRPNTSFCFLDIRSPGLGDTAMYLCATSRIAELLYNEQFFGPGTRLTVL.

V usage is TRBV5-1 and J usage is TRBJ2-7; 10 nucleotides agree with TRBD1. CDR3 length: 15 amino acids. Germline lookup yields CDR1 SGHRS and CDR2 YFSETQ. V gave up 4 bases and J gave up 2 bases; unmatched junction bases: 6. DNA for the CDR3: TGCGCCAGCAGCCCCGGGACAGGGGTTACCTACGAGCAGTACTTC. It translates to CASSPGTGVTYEQYF.

The rearrangement links TRBV10-2 to TRBJ2-3; D remains ambiguous. This CDR3 region has 15 residues. Germline assignment: CDR1 WSHSY and CDR2 SAAADI. Between the trimmed V and J ends, which lost 1 base and 0 bases, there was a span of 8 bases. This chain's CDR3 is CASSEFGGSTDTQYF. As DNA, the CDR3 is TGCGCCAGCAGTGAGTTCGGCGGCAGCACAGATACGCAGTATTTT.

The chain has TRBV7-9 and TRBJ2-4; TRBD1 aligns across 8 bases. V gave up 3 bases and J gave up 7 bases; unmatched junction bases: 5. The CDR3 is 14 amino acids. The germline gives CDR1 SEHNR, CDR2 FQNEAQ (reference sequence). For the CDR3, the DNA is TGTGCCAGCAGCTTGCAGGGGGCGATGAACATTCAGTACTTC. As protein: CASSLQGAMNIQYF. Full variable domain (rest looked up from reference TRBV7-9 and TRBJ2-4): DTGVSQNPRHKITKRGQNVTFRCDPISEHNRLYWYRQTLGQGPEFLTYFQNEAQLEKSRLLSDRFSAERPKGSFSTLEIQRTEQGDSAMYLCASSLQGAMNIQYFGAGTRLSVL.

The chain recombines TRBV25-1 with TRBJ2-7; TRBD1 agrees at 9 bases. With V trimmed by 5 bases and J by 0 bases, 8 bases remained unmatched. The V gene's germline CDR1 is MGHDK and CDR2 SYGVNS. The CDR3 has 16 amino acids. CDR3 nucleotides: TGTGCCAGCAGTAAGTCCGGGACAGGGAGCTCCTACGAGCAGTACTTC. Translating it yields CASSKSGTGSSYEQYF.